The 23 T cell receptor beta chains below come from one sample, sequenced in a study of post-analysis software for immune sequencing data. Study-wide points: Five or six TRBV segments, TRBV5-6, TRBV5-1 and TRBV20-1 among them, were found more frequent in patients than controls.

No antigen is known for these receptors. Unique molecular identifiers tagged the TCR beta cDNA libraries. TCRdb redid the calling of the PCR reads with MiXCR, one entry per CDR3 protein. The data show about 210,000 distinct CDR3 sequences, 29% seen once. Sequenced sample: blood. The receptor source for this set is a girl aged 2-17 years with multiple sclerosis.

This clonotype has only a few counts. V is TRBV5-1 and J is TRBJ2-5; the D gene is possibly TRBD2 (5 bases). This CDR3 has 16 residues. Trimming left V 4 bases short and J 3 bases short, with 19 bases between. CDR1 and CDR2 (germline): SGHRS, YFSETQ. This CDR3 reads CASSLSGTGVEETQYF. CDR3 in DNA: TGCGCCAGCAGCCTGTCGGGCACCGGGGTGGAAGAGACCCAGTACTTC.

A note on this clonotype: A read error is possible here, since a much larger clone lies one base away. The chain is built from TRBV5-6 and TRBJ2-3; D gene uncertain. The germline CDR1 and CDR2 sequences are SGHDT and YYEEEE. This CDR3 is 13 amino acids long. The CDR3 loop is CAGSLPPPDTQYF. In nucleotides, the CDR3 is TGTGCCGGCAGCTTGCCCCCCCCGGATACGCAGTATTTT.

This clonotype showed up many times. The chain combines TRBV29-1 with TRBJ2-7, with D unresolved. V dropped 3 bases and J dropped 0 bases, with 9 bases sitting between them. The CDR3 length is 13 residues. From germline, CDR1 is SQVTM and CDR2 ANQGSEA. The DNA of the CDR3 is TGCAGCGTTGACGGATCGAGCTCCTACGAGCAGTACTTC. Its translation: CSVDGSSSYEQYF.

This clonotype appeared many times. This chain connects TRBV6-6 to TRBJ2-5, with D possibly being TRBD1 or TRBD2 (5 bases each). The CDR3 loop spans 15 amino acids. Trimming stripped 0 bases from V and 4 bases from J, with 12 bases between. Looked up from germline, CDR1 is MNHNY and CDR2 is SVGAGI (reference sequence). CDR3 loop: CASSYSMGRRETQYF. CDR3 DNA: TGTGCCAGCAGTTACTCGATGGGACGGAGAGAGACCCAGTACTTC.

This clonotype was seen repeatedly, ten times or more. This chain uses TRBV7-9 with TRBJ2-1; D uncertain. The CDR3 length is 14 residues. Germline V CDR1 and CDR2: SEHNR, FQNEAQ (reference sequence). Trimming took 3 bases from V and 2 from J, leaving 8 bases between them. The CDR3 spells CASSFGGTYNEQFF. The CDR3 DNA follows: TGTGCCAGCAGCTTTGGTGGAACCTACAATGAGCAGTTCTTC.

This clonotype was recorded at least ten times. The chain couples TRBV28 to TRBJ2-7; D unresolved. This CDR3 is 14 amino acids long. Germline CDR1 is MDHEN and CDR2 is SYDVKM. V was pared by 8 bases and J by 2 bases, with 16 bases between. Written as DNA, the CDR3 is TGTGCCAGCTCTATATTTGGCCCAACCTACGAGCAGTACTTC. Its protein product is CASSIFGPTYEQYF.

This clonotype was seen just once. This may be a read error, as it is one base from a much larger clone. This chain's CDR3 is CASSPEMGRGMSEQFF. CDR3 DNA: TGTGCCAGCAGCCCCGAAATGGGCCGAGGAATGAGTGAGCAGTTCTTC. The chain joins TRBV7-9 to TRBJ2-1; no definite D call. In germline, CDR1 is SEHNR, CDR2 FQNEAQ (reference sequence). V was cut by 5 bases and J by 9 bases, with 23 bases left in between. CDR3 size: 16 residues.

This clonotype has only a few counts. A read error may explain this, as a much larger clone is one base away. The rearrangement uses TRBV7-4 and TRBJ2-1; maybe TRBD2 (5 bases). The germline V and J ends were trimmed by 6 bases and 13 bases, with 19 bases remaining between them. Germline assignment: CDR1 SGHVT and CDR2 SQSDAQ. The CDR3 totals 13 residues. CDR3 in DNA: TGTGCCAGCAGATCCTCCATGGGAGAGACCCAGTTCTTC. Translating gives CASRSSMGETQFF.

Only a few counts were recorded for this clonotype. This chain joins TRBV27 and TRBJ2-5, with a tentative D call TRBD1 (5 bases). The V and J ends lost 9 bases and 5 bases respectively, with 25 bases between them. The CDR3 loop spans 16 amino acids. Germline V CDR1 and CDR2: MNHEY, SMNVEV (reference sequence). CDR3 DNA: TGTGCCAGTGGGCCAGGGATAGGACCCCTCGGGGAGACCCAGTACTTC. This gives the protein CASGPGIGPLGETQYF.

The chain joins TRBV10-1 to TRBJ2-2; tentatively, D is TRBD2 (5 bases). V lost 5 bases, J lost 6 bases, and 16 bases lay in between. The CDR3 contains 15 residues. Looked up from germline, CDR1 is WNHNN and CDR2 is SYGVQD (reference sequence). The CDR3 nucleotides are TGCGCCAGCAGTACTAGAGACGGTGCACCCGGGGAGCTGTTTTTT. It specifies CASSTRDGAPGELFF.

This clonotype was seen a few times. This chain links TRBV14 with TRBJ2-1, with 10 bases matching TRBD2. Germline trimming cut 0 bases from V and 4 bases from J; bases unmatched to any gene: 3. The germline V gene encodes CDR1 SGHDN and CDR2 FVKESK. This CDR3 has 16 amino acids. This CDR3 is CASSQEGLARYNEQFF. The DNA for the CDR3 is TGTGCCAGCAGCCAAGAGGGACTAGCGCGATACAATGAGCAGTTCTTC.

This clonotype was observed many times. The CDR3 reads CASSLGGANEKLFF. CDR3 in DNA: TGCGCCAGCAGCCTGGGGGGGGCTAATGAAAAACTGTTTTTT. The chain employs TRBV4-1 and TRBJ1-4; D is perhaps TRBD1 (5 bases). V lost 4 bases, J lost 3 bases, and 9 bases lay in between. The germline V gene has CDR1 MGHRA and CDR2 YSYEKL. CDR3 length equals 14 residues.

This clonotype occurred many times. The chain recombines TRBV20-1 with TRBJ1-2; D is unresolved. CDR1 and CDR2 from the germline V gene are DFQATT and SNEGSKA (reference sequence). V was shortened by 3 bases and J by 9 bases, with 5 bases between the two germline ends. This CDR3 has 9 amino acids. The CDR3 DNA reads TGCAGTGCTAGTGACAGCTACACCTTC. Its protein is CSASDSYTF.

Here the CDR3 DNA reads TGTGCCTGGAATCACGGCCCGAGGGCTGAAGCTTTCTTT. It yields the protein CAWNHGPRAEAFF. This chain uses TRBV30 with TRBJ1-1; D is undetermined. The length of the CDR3 is 13 residues. Trimming removed 4 bases at V and 6 bases at J, with 15 bases between. The germline V gene encodes CDR1 GTSNPN and CDR2 SVGIG (reference sequence).

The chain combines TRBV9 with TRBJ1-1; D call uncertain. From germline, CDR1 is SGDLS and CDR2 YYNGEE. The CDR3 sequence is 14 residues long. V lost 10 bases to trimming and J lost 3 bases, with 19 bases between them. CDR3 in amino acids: CASNPPSGDTEAFF. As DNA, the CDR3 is TGTGCCTCCAACCCCCCCTCAGGTGACACTGAAGCTTTCTTT.

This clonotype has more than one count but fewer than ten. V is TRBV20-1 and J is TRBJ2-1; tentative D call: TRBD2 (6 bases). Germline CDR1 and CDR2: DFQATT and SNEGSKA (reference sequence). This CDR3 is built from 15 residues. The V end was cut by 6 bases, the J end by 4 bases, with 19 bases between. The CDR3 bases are TGCAGTGCCATAAAAGCGGGCCAGAGATACAATGAGCAGTTCTTC. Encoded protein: CSAIKAGQRYNEQFF.

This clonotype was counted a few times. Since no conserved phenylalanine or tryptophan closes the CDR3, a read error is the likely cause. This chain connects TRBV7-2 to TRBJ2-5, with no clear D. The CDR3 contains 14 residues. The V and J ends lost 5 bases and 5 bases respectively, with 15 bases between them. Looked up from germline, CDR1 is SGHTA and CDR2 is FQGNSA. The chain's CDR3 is CASSPGHSRETQYL. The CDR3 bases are TGTGCCAGCAGCCCGGGCCATAGCCGGGAGACCCAGTACTTA.

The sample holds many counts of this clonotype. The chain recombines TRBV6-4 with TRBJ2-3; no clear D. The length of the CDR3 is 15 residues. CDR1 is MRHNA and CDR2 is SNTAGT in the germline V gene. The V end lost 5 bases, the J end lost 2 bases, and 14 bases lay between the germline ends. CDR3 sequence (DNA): TGTGCCAGCAGTCGGACCGTGACGAACACAGATACGCAGTATTTT. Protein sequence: CASSRTVTNTDTQYF.

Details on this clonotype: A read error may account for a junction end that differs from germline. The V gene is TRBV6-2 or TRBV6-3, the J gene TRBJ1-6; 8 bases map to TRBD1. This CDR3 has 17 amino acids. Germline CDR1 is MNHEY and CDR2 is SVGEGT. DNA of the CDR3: TGTGCCAGCAGACGGACAGGGCCAAGCTCCTATAATTCACCCCCCCACTTT. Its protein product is CASRRTGPSSYNSPPHF.

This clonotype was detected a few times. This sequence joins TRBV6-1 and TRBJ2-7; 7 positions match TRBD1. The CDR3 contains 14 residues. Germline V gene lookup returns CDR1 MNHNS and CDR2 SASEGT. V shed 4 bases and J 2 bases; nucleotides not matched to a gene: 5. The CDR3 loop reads CASSVVTGPYEQYF. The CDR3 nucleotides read TGTGCCAGCAGTGTTGTGACAGGGCCCTACGAGCAGTACTTC.

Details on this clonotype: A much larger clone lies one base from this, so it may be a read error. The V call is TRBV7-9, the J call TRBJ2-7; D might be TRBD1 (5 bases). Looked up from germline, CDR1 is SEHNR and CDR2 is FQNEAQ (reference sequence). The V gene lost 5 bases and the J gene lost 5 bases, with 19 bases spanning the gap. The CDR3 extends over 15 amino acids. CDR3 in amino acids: CASSPTGVNLHEQYF. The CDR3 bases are TGTGCCAGCAGCCCCACAGGCGTCAACTTACACGAGCAGTACTTC.

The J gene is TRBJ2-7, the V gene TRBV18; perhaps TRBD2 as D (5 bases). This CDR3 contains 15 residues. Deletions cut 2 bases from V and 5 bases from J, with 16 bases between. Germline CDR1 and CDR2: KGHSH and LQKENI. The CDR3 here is CASSPSRSRGHEQYF. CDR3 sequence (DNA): TGTGCCAGCTCACCATCCAGGTCCCGCGGGCACGAGCAGTACTTC.

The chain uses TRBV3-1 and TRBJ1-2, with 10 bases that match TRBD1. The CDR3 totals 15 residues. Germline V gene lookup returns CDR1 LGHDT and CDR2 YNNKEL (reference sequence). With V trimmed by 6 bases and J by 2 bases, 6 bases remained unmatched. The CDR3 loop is CASRLGQGRNYGYTF. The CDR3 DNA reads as TGTGCCAGCAGACTGGGACAGGGGAGGAACTATGGCTACACCTTC.